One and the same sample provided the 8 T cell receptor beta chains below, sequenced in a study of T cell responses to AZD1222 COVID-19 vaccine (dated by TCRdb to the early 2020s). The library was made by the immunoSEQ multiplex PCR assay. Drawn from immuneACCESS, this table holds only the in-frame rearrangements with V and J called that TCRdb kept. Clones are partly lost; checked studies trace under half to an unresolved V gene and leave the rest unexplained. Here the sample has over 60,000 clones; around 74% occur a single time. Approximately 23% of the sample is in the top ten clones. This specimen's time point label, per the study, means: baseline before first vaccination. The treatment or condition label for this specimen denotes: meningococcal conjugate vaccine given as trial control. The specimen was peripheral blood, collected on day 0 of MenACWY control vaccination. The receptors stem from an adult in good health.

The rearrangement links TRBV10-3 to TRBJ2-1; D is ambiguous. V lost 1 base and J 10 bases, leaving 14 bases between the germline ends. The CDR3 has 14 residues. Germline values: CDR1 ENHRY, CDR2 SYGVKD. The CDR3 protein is CAISEFSEAGEQFF. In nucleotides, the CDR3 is TGTGCCATCAGTGAGTTCAGCGAGGCTGGGGAGCAGTTCTTC.

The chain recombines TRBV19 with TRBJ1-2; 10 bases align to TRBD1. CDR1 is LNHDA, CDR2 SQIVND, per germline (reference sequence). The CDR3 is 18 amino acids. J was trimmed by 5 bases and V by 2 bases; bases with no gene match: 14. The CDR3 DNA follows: TGTGCCAGTAGTATAAGTTGGGACAGGGGCCCCGGTCAGTATGGCTACACCTTC. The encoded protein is CASSISWDRGPGQYGYTF. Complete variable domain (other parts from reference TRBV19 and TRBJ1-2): DGGITQSPKYLFRKEGQNVTLSCEQNLNHDAMYWYRQDPGQGLRLIYYSQIVNDFQKGDIAEGYSVSREKKESFPLTVTSAQKNPTAFYLCASSISWDRGPGQYGYTFGSGTRLTVV.

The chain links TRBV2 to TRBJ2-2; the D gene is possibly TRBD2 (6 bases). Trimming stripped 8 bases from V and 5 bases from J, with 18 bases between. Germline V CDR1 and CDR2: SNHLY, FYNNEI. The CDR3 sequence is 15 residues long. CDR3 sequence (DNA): TGTGCCAGCTGCGTAGGTGGGGCGGGGACCGGGGAGCTGTTTTTT. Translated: CASCVGGAGTGELFF.

CDR3 nucleotide sequence: TGTGCCAGCAGCTTGGGCGGGGGGGCAGGTCAGCCCCAGCATTTT. This encodes CASSLGGGAGQPQHF. The chain carries TRBV11-2 and TRBJ1-5; D perhaps matches TRBD1 (6 bases). Trimming took 3 bases from V and 6 from J, leaving 15 bases between them. CDR3 length: 15 residues. Germline values: CDR1 SGHAT, CDR2 FQNNGV. The variable domain in full, completed from reference TRBV11-2 and TRBJ1-5, reads EAGVAQSPRYKIIEKRQSVAFWCNPISGHATLYWYQQILGQGPKLLIQFQNNGVVDDSQLPKDRFSAERLKGVDSTLKIQPAKLEDSAVYLCASSLGGGAGQPQHFGDGTRLSIL.

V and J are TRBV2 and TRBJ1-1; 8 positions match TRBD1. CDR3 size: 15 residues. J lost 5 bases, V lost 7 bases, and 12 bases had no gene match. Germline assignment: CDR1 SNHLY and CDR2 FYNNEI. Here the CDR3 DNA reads TGTGCCAGCACCCAAGGCAGGGGGCTGAGGACTGAAGCTTTCTTT. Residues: CASTQGRGLRTEAFF.

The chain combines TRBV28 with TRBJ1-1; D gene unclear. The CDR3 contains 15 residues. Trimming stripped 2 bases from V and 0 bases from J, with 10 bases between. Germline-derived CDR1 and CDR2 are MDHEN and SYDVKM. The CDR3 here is CASSLPRGLNTEAFF. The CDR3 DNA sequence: TGTGCCAGCAGTTTACCACGAGGTTTGAACACTGAAGCTTTCTTT. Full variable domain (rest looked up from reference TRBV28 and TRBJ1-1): DVKVTQSSRYLVKRTGEKVFLECVQDMDHENMFWYRQDPGLGLRLIYFSYDVKMKEKGDIPEGYSVSREKKERFSLILESASTNQTSMYLCASSLPRGLNTEAFFGQGTRLTVV.

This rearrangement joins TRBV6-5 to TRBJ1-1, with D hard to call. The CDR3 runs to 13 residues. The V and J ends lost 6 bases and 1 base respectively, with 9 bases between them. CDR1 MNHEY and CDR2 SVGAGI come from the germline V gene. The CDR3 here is CASRKEWNTEAFF. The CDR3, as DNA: TGTGCCAGCAGAAAGGAGTGGAACACTGAAGCTTTCTTT.

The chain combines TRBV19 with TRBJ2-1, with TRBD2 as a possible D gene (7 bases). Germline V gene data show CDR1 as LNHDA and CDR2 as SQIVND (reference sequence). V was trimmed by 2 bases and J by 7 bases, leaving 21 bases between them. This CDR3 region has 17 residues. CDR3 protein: CASSINGGGRGGNEQFF. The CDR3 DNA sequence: TGTGCCAGTAGTATAAATGGTGGCGGGAGAGGGGGTAATGAGCAGTTCTTC.